The source of this T cell receptor beta chain is a study of Ad26.COV2.S vaccination and SARS-CoV-2 variants. General observations from the study: Comparable non-spike TCR breadth was observed in vaccine and placebo recipients. Vaccine recipients posted higher spike-specific TCR breadth than their placebo counterparts. Substantial breadth was reported for post-vaccination spike-specific CD8+ and CD4+ T cells. Analyses that measured TCR breadth and depth may have underestimated total T cell responses.

Here immunoSEQ multiplex PCR was the method, and the copy in TCRdb shows in-frame clones only, minus some. The repertoire consists of approximately 97,000 clones, with over 70% occurring once and the leading ten covering 15% to 20%. From germline, CDR1 is SGDLS and CDR2 YYNGEE. V lost 0 bases and J lost 4, with 10 bases in between. This CDR3 has 14 residues. Details on this clone: Its antigen is unidentified.

The receptor was isolated from a human donor who had recovered from COVID-19. The starting material was peripheral blood, obtained after recovery from COVID-19. The chain combines TRBV9 with TRBJ2-5; D is possibly TRBD1 (6 bases). CDR3 region: CASSVGDIGETQYF. Here the CDR3 DNA reads TGTGCCAGCAGCGTAGGGGACATAGGAGAGACCCAGTACTTC.